The rows below give T cell receptor beta chains drawn from one sample of a study of T cell responses to AZD1222 COVID-19 vaccine. Produced via immunoSEQ multiplex PCR; TCRdb's table is partial and in-frame only. In the table there are about 190,000 clones, approximately 94% of which are singletons. The material was peripheral blood, obtained on day 0 of AZD1222 vaccination. The receptors originated from an adult in good health. CDR3s include the opening cysteine and the closing phenylalanine or tryptophan. Each record gives: D gene, J gene, clone size, V gene, CDR3 protein, CDR3 DNA. A D gene is named only where the DNA matches it firmly. The size of a clone is reported for some rows only, either as once, few or many, or as a class for expanded clones.

TRBD1 | TRBJ2-3 | NA | TRBV10-2 | CASSDIGDRGLTDTQYF | TGCGCCAGCAGTGACATAGGGGACAGGGGGCTAACAGATACGCAGTATTTT
TRBD2 | TRBJ2-1 | NA | TRBV6-5 | CASSYTGLLLSEQFF | TGTGCCAGCAGTTACACGGGACTACTTCTCTCTGAGCAGTTCTTC
NA | TRBJ1-1 | NA | TRBV5-1 | CASSLEARLVPGEAFF | TGCGCCAGCAGCTTGGAGGCTCGTCTGGTCCCGGGGGAAGCTTTCTTT
NA | TRBJ2-6 | NA | TRBV2 | CASSERGRAGANVLTF | TGTGCCAGCAGTGAGAGGGGCAGGGCTGGGGCCAACGTCCTGACTTTC
NA | TRBJ2-2 | NA | TRBV7-9 | CASSLARGVGTGELFF | TGTGCCAGCAGCTTAGCCAGAGGGGTCGGCACCGGGGAGCTGTTTTTT
NA | TRBJ2-7 | NA | TRBV5-6 | CASSLGASYEQYF | TGTGCCAGCAGCTTGGGGGCTAGCTACGAGCAGTACTTC
NA | TRBJ2-1 | NA | TRBV28 | CASTSGTSSYNEQFF | TGTGCCAGTACCTCCGGGACCAGCTCCTACAATGAGCAGTTCTTC
TRBD1 | TRBJ1-2 | NA | TRBV27 | CASSLTRGFGYTF | TGTGCCAGCAGCTTAACCAGGGGGTTTGGCTACACCTTC
NA | TRBJ2-7 | NA | TRBV5-1 | CASSLEGSHYEQYF | TGCGCCAGCAGCTTGGAAGGGAGCCACTACGAGCAGTACTTC
NA | TRBJ1-6 | NA | TRBV23-1 | CASPRPYYNSPLHF | TGCGCCAGCCCCCGGCCATACTATAATTCACCCCTCCACTTT
NA | TRBJ2-3 | NA | TRBV24-1 | CATSESWADTQYF | TGTGCCACCAGTGAGAGCTGGGCAGATACGCAGTATTTT
NA | TRBJ1-5 | once | TRBV19 | CASSIAGVRNQPQHF | TGTGCCAGTAGTATCGCCGGGGTTCGCAATCAGCCCCAGCATTTT
NA | TRBJ1-1 | NA | TRBV19 | CASSIDRGGTEAFF | TGTGCCAGTAGTATAGATCGGGGGGGCACTGAAGCTTTCTTT
TRBD2 | TRBJ2-7 | NA | TRBV11-3 | CASSATSGSSEQYF | TGTGCCAGCAGCGCCACTAGCGGGAGTTCCGAGCAGTACTTC
NA | TRBJ2-4 | NA | TRBV3-1/TRBV3-2 | CASSQAGIAKNIQYF | TGTGCCAGCAGCCAAGCGGGTATAGCCAAAAACATTCAGTACTTC
TRBD2 | TRBJ2-3 | NA | TRBV18 | CASSPPQLAGDDTQYF | TGTGCCAGCTCACCCCCCCAGTTAGCGGGAGATGATACGCAGTATTTT
NA | TRBJ1-1 | NA | TRBV28 | CASSLFPDTEAFF | TGTGCCAGCAGTTTGTTCCCAGACACTGAAGCTTTCTTT
TRBD2 | TRBJ2-1 | NA | TRBV30 | CAWSVGGEQFF | TGTGCCTGGAGTGTGGGGGGGGAGCAGTTCTTC
NA | TRBJ1-5 | NA | TRBV7-2 | CASSAVEGGAHQPQHF | TGTGCCAGCAGCGCCGTGGAGGGAGGGGCACATCAGCCCCAGCATTTT
NA | TRBJ2-5 | NA | TRBV5-5 | CASSLEAGNILYF | TGTGCCAGCAGCTTGGAGGCAGGGAATATCTTGTACTTC
TRBD1 | TRBJ1-2 | NA | TRBV9 | CASSARQGSVNGYTF | TGTGCCAGCAGCGCAAGACAGGGAAGTGTAAATGGCTACACCTTC
NA | TRBJ1-2 | NA | TRBV30 | CAWSHGVDYGYTF | TGTGCCTGGAGCCACGGGGTTGACTATGGCTACACCTTC
NA | TRBJ1-4 | NA | TRBV19 | CASSPPGKLFF | TGTGCCAGTAGCCCACCTGGGAAACTGTTTTTT
NA | TRBJ2-7 | NA | TRBV5-1 | CASSTPDYEQYF | TGCGCCAGCAGCACTCCAGACTACGAGCAGTACTTC
TRBD2 | TRBJ2-1 | NA | TRBV6-1 | CASSEVGTSGRIYNEQFF | TGTGCCAGCAGTGAAGTAGGGACTAGCGGGAGGATCTACAATGAGCAGTTCTTC
TRBD2 | TRBJ2-3 | NA | TRBV28 | CASSLWSSGNSYTQYF | TGTGCCAGCAGTTTATGGTCTAGCGGGAATAGTTATACGCAGTATTTT
TRBD2 | TRBJ2-7 | NA | TRBV18 | CASALAGSPYEQYF | TGTGCCAGCGCCTTAGCGGGATCCCCCTACGAGCAGTACTTC
NA | TRBJ2-7 | NA | TRBV7-3 | CASSPEGGEQYF | TGTGCCAGCAGCCCCGAGGGAGGCGAGCAGTACTTC
NA | TRBJ2-1 | NA | TRBV3-1/TRBV3-2 | CASSRPADEQFF | TGTGCCAGCAGCCGCCCAGCGGATGAGCAGTTCTTC
NA | TRBJ2-7 | NA | TRBV27 | CASSLSRPRVNEQYF | TGTGCCAGCAGTTTATCTAGACCCCGGGTAAACGAGCAGTACTTC
NA | TRBJ1-2 | once | TRBV19 | CASSISRTAYGYTF | TGTGCCAGTAGTATAAGCCGGACAGCCTATGGCTACACCTTC
NA | TRBJ2-5 | NA | TRBV4-2 | CASSQVGLYETQYF | TGTGCCAGCAGCCAAGTCGGACTCTATGAGACCCAGTACTTC
NA | TRBJ2-5 | NA | TRBV7-9 | CASSLALGGQETQYF | TGTGCCAGCAGCTTAGCGCTTGGGGGCCAAGAGACCCAGTACTTC
NA | TRBJ1-6 | NA | TRBV6-5 | CASTLSRLSNSPLHF | TGTGCCAGCACCCTTAGTAGGCTGTCCAATTCACCCCTCCACTTT
TRBD1 | TRBJ2-7 | NA | TRBV2 | CASRSPTGGIDEQYF | TGTGCCAGCAGGAGCCCGACAGGGGGCATCGACGAGCAGTACTTC
NA | TRBJ1-2 | NA | TRBV5-6 | CASSLIAGSTGYTF | TGTGCCAGCAGCTTGATTGCGGGAAGTACTGGCTACACCTTC
NA | TRBJ1-4 | NA | TRBV9 | CASSVEGDVEKLFF | TGTGCCAGCAGCGTAGAAGGGGACGTGGAAAAACTGTTTTTT
NA | TRBJ2-3 | once | TRBV19 | CASRSDSTDTQYF | TGTGCCAGTAGATCGGACAGCACAGATACGCAGTATTTT
TRBD1 | TRBJ2-2 | NA | TRBV15 | CATSPGQMNTGELFF | TGTGCCACCAGCCCGGGACAGATGAACACCGGGGAGCTGTTTTTT
NA | TRBJ2-7 | NA | TRBV30 | CAWSFGDSYEQYF | TGTGCCTGGAGTTTTGGGGACTCCTACGAGCAGTACTTC
NA | TRBJ1-4 | NA | TRBV4-1 | CASSQEGAGNEKLFF | TGCGCCAGCAGCCAAGAAGGGGCGGGAAATGAAAAACTGTTTTTT
NA | TRBJ1-1 | NA | TRBV18 | CASSPPTGKNTEAFF | TGTGCCAGCTCACCTCCGACGGGAAAGAACACTGAAGCTTTCTTT
TRBD2 | TRBJ2-5 | NA | TRBV28 | CASSFPARGDVQTQYF | TGTGCCAGCAGTTTCCCGGCGCGGGGGGACGTCCAGACCCAGTACTTC
TRBD2 | TRBJ2-3 | NA | TRBV18 | CASSPLAGFTDTQYF | TGTGCCAGCTCACCATTAGCGGGGTTCACAGATACGCAGTATTTT
NA | TRBJ2-7 | NA | TRBV5-1 | CASSGPGRSYEQYF | TGCGCCAGCAGCGGACCGGGACGAAGCTACGAGCAGTACTTC
NA | TRBJ1-1 | NA | TRBV7-3 | CASSLNGGASTEAFF | TGTGCCAGCAGCTTAAATGGGGGGGCGAGCACTGAAGCTTTCTTT
NA | TRBJ2-7 | NA | TRBV20-1 | CSAAGGYEQYF | TGCAGTGCCGCCGGCGGGTACGAGCAGTACTTC
NA | TRBJ1-4 | NA | TRBV10-1 | CASSSDATNEKLFF | TGCGCCAGCAGTTCGGATGCAACTAATGAAAAACTGTTTTTT
TRBD2 | TRBJ2-5 | NA | TRBV7-8 | CASSLASGKYF | TGTGCCAGCAGCTTAGCTAGCGGGAAGTACTTC
NA | TRBJ1-6 | NA | TRBV6-1 | CASSERDTRSPLHF | TGTGCCAGCAGTGAACGGGACACCCGCTCACCCCTCCACTTT